These T cell receptor beta chains were read from a single sample in a study of T cell repertoires in cytomegalovirus infection. No antigens are known for them. MiXCR, applied by TCRdb to the reads, yields one record per CDR3 protein. The sample shows about 160,000 distinct CDR3 sequences, roughly a fifth of them seen only once. The material sequenced was CD8+ T cells from cultured PBMCs, taken from culture after CMV antigen stimulation. Receptor source: a human donor in good health (CMV status not recorded). Some clones in this sample may be carry-over from other donors' samples. CDR3s include the opening cysteine and the closing phenylalanine or tryptophan. D genes are given only for firm matches. Some rows have no size entry. The others give once, few or many, or a class for an expanded clone.

J | size | D | V | CDR3 | DNA
TRBJ2-3 | few | . | TRBV7-6 | CASSSRTETDTQYF | TGTGCCAGCAGCTCGAGGACTGAGACGGATACGCAGTATTTT
TRBJ2-5 | . | TRBD2 | TRBV7-2 | CASSLGLAGGVGETQYF | TGTGCCAGCAGCTTAGGTCTAGCGGGGGGGGTTGGAGAGACCCAGTACTTC
TRBJ1-4 | . | . | TRBV7-2 | CASSLGGSFEKLFF | TGTGCCAGCAGCTTAGGGGGATCGTTTGAAAAACTGTTTTTT
TRBJ2-5 | few | TRBD2 | TRBV6-1 | CASSERGTSGETQYF | TGTGCCAGCAGTGAACGAGGGACTAGCGGGGAGACCCAGTACTTC
TRBJ1-5 | . | . | TRBV5-6 | CASTQGNQPQHF | TGTGCCAGCACTCAGGGGAATCAGCCCCAGCATTTT
TRBJ1-5 | . | . | TRBV6-5 | CASSPGLYSNQPQHF | TGTGCCAGCAGCCCCGGCCTTTATAGCAATCAGCCCCAGCATTTT
TRBJ1-1 | . | . | TRBV5-4 | CASSHRENGTEAFF | TGTGCCAGCAGCCACAGGGAAAACGGCACTGAAGCTTTCTTT
TRBJ2-7 | . | . | TRBV7-2 | CASSLGVTAYEQYF | TGTGCCAGCAGCTTAGGGGTCACGGCCTACGAGCAGTACTTC
TRBJ1-5 | . | . | TRBV7-9 | CASSSWEESNQPQHF | TGTGCCAGCAGCTCTTGGGAGGAGAGCAATCAGCCCCAGCATTTT
TRBJ2-7 | few | . | TRBV7-9 | CASSGDKKVSEQYF | TGTGCCAGCAGCGGGGACAAGAAAGTCTCCGAGCAGTACTTC
TRBJ1-2 | few | . | TRBV4-1 | CASSQKKPGALVYGYTF | TGCGCCAGCAGCCAAAAAAAACCCGGGGCACTTGTCTATGGCTACACCTTC
TRBJ2-1 | . | TRBD2 | TRBV7-6 | CASSSQRGGPPDPLYNEQFF | TGTGCCAGCAGCTCCCAGCGGGGGGGCCCCCCCGACCCTCTCTACAATGAGCAGTTCTTC
TRBJ2-1 | . | TRBD2 | TRBV27 | CASSLNSGGWNEQFF | TGTGCCAGCAGTTTAAATAGCGGGGGGTGGAATGAGCAGTTCTTC
TRBJ2-7 | . | . | TRBV7-2 | CASYLSRAEAGAQFSYEQYF | TGTGCCAGCTATCTTTCTCGCGCAGAAGCAGGGGCACAATTCTCCTACGAGCAGTACTTC
TRBJ2-5 | . | . | TRBV10-3 | CAISEGVGVAGTQYF | TGTGCCATCAGTGAGGGAGTGGGAGTGGCGGGGACCCAGTACTTC
TRBJ2-2 | few | TRBD2 | TRBV4-2 | CASSQRASGGAIGELFF | TGTGCCAGCAGCCAACGGGCTAGCGGGGGGGCCATCGGGGAGCTGTTTTTT
TRBJ2-1 | . | TRBD2 | TRBV4-1 | CASSQDPTGGRYNEQFF | TGCGCCAGCAGCCAAGATCCCACGGGGGGGCGGTACAATGAGCAGTTCTTC
TRBJ2-7 | few | . | TRBV7-6 | CASSLASGPTYEQYF | TGTGCCAGCAGCTTAGCGTCCGGACCCACCTACGAGCAGTACTTC
TRBJ1-1 | . | TRBD1 | TRBV6-6 | CASSYHPTGGSEAFF | TGTGCCAGCAGTTACCACCCGACAGGGGGCTCGGAAGCTTTCTTT
TRBJ2-7 | few | . | TRBV6-2/TRBV6-3 | CASRGAFRTYEQYF | TGTGCCAGCAGAGGAGCTTTTCGGACCTACGAGCAGTACTTC
TRBJ1-1 | . | TRBD1 | TRBV19 | CASSIYPRDSRNTEAFF | TGTGCCAGTAGTATTTACCCCAGGGACAGTAGAAACACTGAAGCTTTCTTT
TRBJ2-1 | few | TRBD2 | TRBV6-2/TRBV6-3 | CASSYASGGAGEFF | TGTGCCAGCAGTTACGCTAGCGGGGGGGCCGGTGAGTTCTTC
TRBJ2-7 | few | TRBD1 | TRBV6-2/TRBV6-3 | CASSNTGTGDYEQYF | TGTGCCAGCAGTAACACCGGGACAGGGGACTACGAGCAGTACTTC
TRBJ1-1 | few | TRBD1 | TRBV7-9 | CASSDTGGGSTEAFF | TGTGCCAGCAGTGATACAGGGGGAGGCAGCACTGAAGCTTTCTTT
TRBJ2-4 | . | . | TRBV6-5 | CASSSPRTDGRAKAKNIQYF | TGTGCCAGCAGTTCCCCTAGGACGGATGGTAGGGCTAAGGCCAAAAACATTCAGTACTTC
TRBJ1-1 | . | . | TRBV12-3/TRBV12-4 | CASSQMAGANTEAFF | TGTGCCAGCAGTCAAATGGCCGGGGCCAACACTGAAGCTTTCTTT
TRBJ2-7 | many | . | TRBV13 | CASSPRGPGVDEQYF | TGTGCCAGCAGCCCCCGGGGTCCTGGTGTCGACGAGCAGTACTTC
TRBJ2-1 | . | . | TRBV12-3/TRBV12-4 | CASSLRQGNNEQFF | TGTGCCAGCAGTTTGCGGCAGGGGAACAATGAGCAGTTCTTC
TRBJ2-6 | few | . | TRBV7-9 | CASSLNTDSGANVLTF | TGTGCCAGCAGCCTAAACACGGACTCTGGGGCCAACGTCCTGACTTTC
TRBJ1-1 | few | . | TRBV20-1 | CSARRDRVEAFF | TGCAGTGCTAGACGCGATCGGGTGGAAGCTTTCTTT
TRBJ2-2 | few | . | TRBV7-9 | CASSLETTGELFF | TGTGCCAGCAGCTTAGAAACTACCGGGGAGCTGTTTTTT
TRBJ2-3 | many | TRBD2 | TRBV6-2/TRBV6-3 | CASSYSGGASADTQYF | TGTGCCAGCAGTTATAGCGGGGGGGCCAGCGCAGATACGCAGTATTTT
TRBJ2-1 | . | . | TRBV7-9 | CASSRPQREVQFF | TGTGCCAGCAGCCGCCCCCAAAGGGAGGTGCAGTTCTTC
TRBJ2-7 | few | . | TRBV6-5 | CASSGDSYEQYF | TGTGCCAGCAGCGGGGACTCCTACGAGCAGTACTTC
TRBJ2-7 | few | TRBD1 | TRBV5-4 | CASSSSTGIYEQYF | TGTGCCAGCAGCTCCTCGACAGGGATCTACGAGCAGTACTTC
TRBJ2-1 | . | TRBD1 | TRBV7-2 | CASSLGRDRSSSYNEQFF | TGTGCCAGCAGCTTAGGTAGGGACAGATCGAGCTCCTACAATGAGCAGTTCTTC
TRBJ1-4 | . | TRBD1 | TRBV27 | CASSSPGQVNEKLFF | TGTGCCAGCAGTTCTCCGGGACAGGTTAATGAAAAACTGTTTTTT
TRBJ2-5 | . | . | TRBV29-1 | CSVERGFQETQYF | TGCAGCGTTGAAAGGGGGTTCCAAGAGACCCAGTACTTC
TRBJ2-1 | . | . | TRBV7-9 | CASSSQGYLREQFF | TGTGCCAGCAGCTCGCAGGGGTACCTCCGGGAGCAGTTCTTC
TRBJ1-3 | . | . | TRBV5-6 | CASSLERFLSGNTIYF | TGTGCCAGCAGCTTGGAACGGTTCCTCTCTGGAAACACCATATATTTT
TRBJ2-1 | few | . | TRBV12-3/TRBV12-4 | CASNEGGAYNEQFF | TGTGCCAGCAATGAAGGGGGGGCCTACAATGAGCAGTTCTTC
TRBJ2-3 | few | TRBD2 | TRBV10-3 | CAISEGLAGSSTDTQYF | TGTGCCATCAGCGAGGGACTAGCGGGGTCCAGCACAGATACGCAGTATTTT
TRBJ2-7 | . | . | TRBV5-5 | CASSLGAAPTYEQYF | TGTGCCAGCAGCTTGGGGGCAGCCCCTACCTACGAGCAGTACTTC
TRBJ1-1 | . | . | TRBV4-1 | CASSQGTTLHTEAFF | TGCGCCAGCAGCCAAGGGACTACCCTTCACACTGAAGCTTTCTTT
TRBJ1-5 | many | . | TRBV7-2 | CASSYDRAQPQHF | TGTGCCAGCAGCTACGACAGAGCCCAGCCCCAGCATTTT
TRBJ2-3 | . | . | TRBV12-3/TRBV12-4 | CASSRVQEDRITDTQYF | TGTGCCAGCAGCCGTGTCCAGGAGGATCGCATCACAGATACGCAGTATTTT
TRBJ1-1 | . | TRBD1 | TRBV7-6 | CASSEGQGVLNEAFF | TGTGCCAGCAGCGAAGGACAGGGAGTCTTAAATGAAGCTTTCTTT